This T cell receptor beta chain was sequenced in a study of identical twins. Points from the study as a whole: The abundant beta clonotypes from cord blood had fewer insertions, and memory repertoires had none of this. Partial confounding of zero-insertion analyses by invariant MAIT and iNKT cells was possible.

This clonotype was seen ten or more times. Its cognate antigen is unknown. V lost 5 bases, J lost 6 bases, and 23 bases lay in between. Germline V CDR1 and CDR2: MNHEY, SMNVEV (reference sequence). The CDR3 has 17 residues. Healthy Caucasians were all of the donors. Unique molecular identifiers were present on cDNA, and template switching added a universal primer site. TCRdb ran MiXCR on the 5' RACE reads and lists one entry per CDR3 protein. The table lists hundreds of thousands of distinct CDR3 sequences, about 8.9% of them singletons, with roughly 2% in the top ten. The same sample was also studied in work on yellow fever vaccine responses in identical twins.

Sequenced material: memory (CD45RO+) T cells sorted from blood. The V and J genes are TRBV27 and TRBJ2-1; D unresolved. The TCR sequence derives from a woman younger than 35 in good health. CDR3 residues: CASSKAQQVGTRNEQFF. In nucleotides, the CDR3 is TGTGCCAGCAGTAAGGCCCAGCAGGTGGGAACCCGCAATGAGCAGTTCTTC.